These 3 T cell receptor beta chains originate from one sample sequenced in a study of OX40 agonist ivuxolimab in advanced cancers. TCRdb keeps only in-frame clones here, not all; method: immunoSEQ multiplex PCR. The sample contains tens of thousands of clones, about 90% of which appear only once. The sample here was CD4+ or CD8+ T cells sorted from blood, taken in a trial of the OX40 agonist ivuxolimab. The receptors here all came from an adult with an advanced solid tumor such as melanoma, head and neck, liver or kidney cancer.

CDR3 protein: CASSEGLAGPRTQYF. The CDR3, as DNA: TGTGCCAGCAGTGAAGGACTAGCGGGACCACGGACCCAGTACTTC. The genes are TRBV6-1 and TRBJ2-5; 11 bases agree with TRBD2. CDR3 length: 15 amino acids. CDR1 and CDR2 (germline): MNHNS, SASEGT. V gave up 1 base and J gave up 7 bases; unmatched junction bases: 5.

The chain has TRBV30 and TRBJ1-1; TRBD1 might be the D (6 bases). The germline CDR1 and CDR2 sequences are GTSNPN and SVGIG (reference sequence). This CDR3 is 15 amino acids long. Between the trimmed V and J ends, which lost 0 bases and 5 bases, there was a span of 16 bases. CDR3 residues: CAWSVSLGAGTEAFF. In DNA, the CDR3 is TGTGCCTGGAGTGTATCGCTGGGGGCCGGGACTGAAGCTTTCTTT.

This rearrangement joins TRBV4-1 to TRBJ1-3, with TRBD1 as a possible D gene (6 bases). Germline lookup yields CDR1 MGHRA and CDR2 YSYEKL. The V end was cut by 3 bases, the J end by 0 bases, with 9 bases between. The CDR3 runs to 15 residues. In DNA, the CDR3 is TGCGCCAGCAGCCACCTACAGGGCTCTGGAAACACCATATATTTT. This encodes CASSHLQGSGNTIYF.